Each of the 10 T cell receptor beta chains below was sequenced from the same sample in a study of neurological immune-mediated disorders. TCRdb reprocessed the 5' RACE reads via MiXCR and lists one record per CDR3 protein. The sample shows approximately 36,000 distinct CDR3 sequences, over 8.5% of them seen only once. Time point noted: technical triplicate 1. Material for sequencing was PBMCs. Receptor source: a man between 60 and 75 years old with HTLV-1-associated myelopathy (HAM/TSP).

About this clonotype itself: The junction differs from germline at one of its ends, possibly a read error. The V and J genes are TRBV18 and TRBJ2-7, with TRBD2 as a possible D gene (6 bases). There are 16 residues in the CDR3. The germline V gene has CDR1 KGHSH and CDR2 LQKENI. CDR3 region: CANSPPGRSGPYEQYF. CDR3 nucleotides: TGTGCCAACTCACCTCCGGGGAGGAGTGGCCCCTACGAGCAGTACTTC.

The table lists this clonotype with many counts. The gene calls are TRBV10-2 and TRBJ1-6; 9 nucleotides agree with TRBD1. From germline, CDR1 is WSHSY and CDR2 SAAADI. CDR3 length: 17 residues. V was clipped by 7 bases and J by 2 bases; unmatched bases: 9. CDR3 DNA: TGCGCCAGCACCCCCAGGACAGGGGCTACCTATAATTCACCCCTCCACTTT. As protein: CASTPRTGATYNSPLHF.

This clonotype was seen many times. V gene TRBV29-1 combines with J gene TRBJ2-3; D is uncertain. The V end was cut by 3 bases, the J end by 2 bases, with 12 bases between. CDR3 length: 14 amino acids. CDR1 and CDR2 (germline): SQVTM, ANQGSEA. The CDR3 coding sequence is TGCAGCGTTGAGGCCCCCGTACCCACAGATACGCAGTATTTT. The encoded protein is CSVEAPVPTDTQYF.

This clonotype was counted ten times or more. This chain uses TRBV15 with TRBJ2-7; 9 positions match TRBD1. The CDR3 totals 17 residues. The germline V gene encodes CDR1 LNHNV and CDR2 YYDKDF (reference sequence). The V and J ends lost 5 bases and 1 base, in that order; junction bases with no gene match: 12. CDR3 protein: CATSGETGGIWSYEQYF. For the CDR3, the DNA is TGTGCCACCAGCGGGGAGACAGGGGGTATTTGGTCCTACGAGCAGTACTTC. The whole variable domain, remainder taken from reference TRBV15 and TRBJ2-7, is DAMVIQNPRYQVTQFGKPVTLSCSQTLNHNVMYWYQQKSSQAPKLLFHYYDKDFNNEADTPDNFQSRRPNTSFCFLDIRSPGLGDTAMYLCATSGETGGIWSYEQYFGPGTRLTVT.

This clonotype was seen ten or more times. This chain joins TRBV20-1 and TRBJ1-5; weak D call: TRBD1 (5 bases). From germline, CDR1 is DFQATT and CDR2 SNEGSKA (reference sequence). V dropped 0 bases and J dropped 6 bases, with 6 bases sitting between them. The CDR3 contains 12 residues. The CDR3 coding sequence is TGCAGTGCTAGAGATACAGGTCAGCCCCAGCATTTT. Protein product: CSARDTGQPQHF.

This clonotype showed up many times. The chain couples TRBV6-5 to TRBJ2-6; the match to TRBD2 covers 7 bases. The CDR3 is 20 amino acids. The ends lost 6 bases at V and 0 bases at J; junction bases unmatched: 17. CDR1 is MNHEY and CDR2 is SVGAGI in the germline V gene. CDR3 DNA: TGTGCCAGCAGCCGCCAACCGACGAGCGGGACGAACTCTGGGGCCAACGTCCTGACTTTC. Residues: CASSRQPTSGTNSGANVLTF.

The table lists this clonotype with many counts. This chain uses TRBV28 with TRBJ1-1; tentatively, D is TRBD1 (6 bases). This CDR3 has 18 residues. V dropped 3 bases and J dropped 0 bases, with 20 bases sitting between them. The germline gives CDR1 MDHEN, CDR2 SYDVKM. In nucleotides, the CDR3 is TGTGCCAGCAGTTTTTTCAACCCAGGGACAAGATTGAACACTGAAGCTTTCTTT. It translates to CASSFFNPGTRLNTEAFF. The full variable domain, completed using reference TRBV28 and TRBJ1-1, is DVKVTQSSRYLVKRTGEKVFLECVQDMDHENMFWYRQDPGLGLRLIYFSYDVKMKEKGDIPEGYSVSREKKERFSLILESASTNQTSMYLCASSFFNPGTRLNTEAFFGQGTRLTVV.

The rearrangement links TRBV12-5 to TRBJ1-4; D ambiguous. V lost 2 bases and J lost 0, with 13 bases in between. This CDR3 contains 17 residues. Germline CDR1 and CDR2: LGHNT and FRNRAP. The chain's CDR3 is CASGLLGALTTNEKLFF. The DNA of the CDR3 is TGTGCTAGTGGTTTGCTGGGAGCGCTAACAACTAATGAAAAACTGTTTTTT.

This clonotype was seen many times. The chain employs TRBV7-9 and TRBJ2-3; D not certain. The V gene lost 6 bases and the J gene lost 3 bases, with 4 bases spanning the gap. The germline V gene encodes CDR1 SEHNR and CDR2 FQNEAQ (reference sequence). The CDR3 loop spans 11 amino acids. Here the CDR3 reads CASSDTDTQYF. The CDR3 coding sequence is TGTGCCAGCAGTGATACAGATACGCAGTATTTT. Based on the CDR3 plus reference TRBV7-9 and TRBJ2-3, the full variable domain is DTGVSQNPRHKITKRGQNVTFRCDPISEHNRLYWYRQTLGQGPEFLTYFQNEAQLEKSRLLSDRFSAERPKGSFSTLEIQRTEQGDSAMYLCASSDTDTQYFGPGTRLTVL.

The CDR3 loop reads CATSDPSNEQFF. The CDR3, as DNA: TGTGCCACCAGTGATCCCTCGAATGAGCAGTTCTTC. The chain has TRBV24-1 and TRBJ2-1, with D unresolved. This CDR3 contains 12 residues. V gave up 3 bases and J gave up 7 bases, with 6 bases separating them. Germline V gene sequence: CDR1 KGHDR, CDR2 SFDVKD.